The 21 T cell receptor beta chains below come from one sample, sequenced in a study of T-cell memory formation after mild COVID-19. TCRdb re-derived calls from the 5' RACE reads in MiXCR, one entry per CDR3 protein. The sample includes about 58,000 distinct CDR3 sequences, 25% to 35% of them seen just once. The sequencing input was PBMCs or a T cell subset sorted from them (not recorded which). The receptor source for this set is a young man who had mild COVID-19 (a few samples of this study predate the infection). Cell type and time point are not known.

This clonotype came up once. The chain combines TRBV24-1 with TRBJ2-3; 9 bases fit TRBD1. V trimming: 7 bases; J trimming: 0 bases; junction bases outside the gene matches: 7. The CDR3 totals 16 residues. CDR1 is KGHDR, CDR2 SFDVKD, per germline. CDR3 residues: CATSPGTGRSTDTQYF. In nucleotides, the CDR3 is TGTGCCACCAGCCCCGGGACAGGGCGCAGCACAGATACGCAGTATTTT.

The CDR3 DNA follows: TGTGCCAGCAGTGACTCGACGGCTAGCGGGGGCCTTAAGCACGAGCAGTACGTC. Amino acid sequence: CASSDSTASGGLKHEQYV. J is TRBJ2-7 and V is TRBV6-4; 10 bases align to TRBD2. J gave up 5 bases and V 0 bases, and 13 bases lay outside the gene matches. The CDR3 contains 18 residues. The germline V gene encodes CDR1 MRHNA and CDR2 SNTAGT.

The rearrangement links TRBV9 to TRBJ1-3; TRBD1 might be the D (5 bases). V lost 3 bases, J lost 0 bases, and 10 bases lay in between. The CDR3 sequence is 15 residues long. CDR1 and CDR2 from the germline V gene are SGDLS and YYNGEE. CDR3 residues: CASSDEGNSGNTIYF. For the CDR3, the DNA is TGTGCCAGCAGCGACGAGGGGAACTCTGGAAACACCATATATTTT.

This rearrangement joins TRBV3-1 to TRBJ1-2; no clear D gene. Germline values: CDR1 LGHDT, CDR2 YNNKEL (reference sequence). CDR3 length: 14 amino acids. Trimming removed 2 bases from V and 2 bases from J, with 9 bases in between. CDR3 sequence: CASSQPSSNYGYTF. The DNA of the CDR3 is TGTGCCAGCAGCCAACCCTCCTCGAACTATGGCTACACCTTC.

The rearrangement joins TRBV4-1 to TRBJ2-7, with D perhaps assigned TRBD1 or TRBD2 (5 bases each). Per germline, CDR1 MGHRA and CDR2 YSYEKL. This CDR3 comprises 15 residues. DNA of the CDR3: TGCGCTGACAGCCAAGGGACCGACCCCGCCTACGAGCAGTACGTC. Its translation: CADSQGTDPAYEQYV.

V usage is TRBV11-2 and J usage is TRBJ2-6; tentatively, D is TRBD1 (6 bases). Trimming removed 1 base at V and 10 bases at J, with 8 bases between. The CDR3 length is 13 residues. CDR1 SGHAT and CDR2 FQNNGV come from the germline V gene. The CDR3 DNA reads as TGTGCCAGCAGCTTAGCAGGGGATAACGTCCTGACTTTC. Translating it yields CASSLAGDNVLTF.

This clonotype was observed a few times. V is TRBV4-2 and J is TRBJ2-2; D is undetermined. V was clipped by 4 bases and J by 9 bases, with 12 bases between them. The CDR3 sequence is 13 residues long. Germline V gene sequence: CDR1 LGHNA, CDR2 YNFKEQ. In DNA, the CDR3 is TGTGCCAGCAGCCCCAGTGATAAGAGGGAGCTGTTTTTT. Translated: CASSPSDKRELFF.

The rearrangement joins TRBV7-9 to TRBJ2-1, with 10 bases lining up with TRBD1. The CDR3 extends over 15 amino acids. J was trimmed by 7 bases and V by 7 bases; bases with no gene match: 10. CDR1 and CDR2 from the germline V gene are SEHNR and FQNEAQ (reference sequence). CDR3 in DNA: TGTGCCAGCATCTCCCGGGACAGGGGTAGAAATGAGCAGTTCTTC. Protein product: CASISRDRGRNEQFF.

CDR3 DNA: TGCAGCGTAGGCTTGGCCGGGGAGCTGTTTTTT. Its protein is CSVGLAGELFF. The rearrangement joins TRBV29-1 to TRBJ2-2, with D hard to call. The germline V and J ends were trimmed by 6 bases and 6 bases, with 8 bases remaining between them. From germline, CDR1 is SQVTM and CDR2 ANQGSEA. The CDR3 sequence is 11 residues long.

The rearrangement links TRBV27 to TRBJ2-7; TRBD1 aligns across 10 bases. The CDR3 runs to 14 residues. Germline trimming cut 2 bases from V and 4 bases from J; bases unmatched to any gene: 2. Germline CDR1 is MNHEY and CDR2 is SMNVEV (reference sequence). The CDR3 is CASSLGQGGYEQYV. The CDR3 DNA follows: TGTGCCAGCAGTTTAGGACAGGGGGGTTACGAGCAGTACGTC.

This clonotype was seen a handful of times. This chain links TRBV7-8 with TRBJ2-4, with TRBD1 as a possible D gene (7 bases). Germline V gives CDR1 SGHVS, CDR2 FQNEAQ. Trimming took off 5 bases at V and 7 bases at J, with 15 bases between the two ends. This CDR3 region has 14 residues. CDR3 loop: CASSAGTVRNIQYF. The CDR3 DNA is TGTGCCAGCAGCGCGGGGACAGTCCGGAACATTCAGTACTTC.

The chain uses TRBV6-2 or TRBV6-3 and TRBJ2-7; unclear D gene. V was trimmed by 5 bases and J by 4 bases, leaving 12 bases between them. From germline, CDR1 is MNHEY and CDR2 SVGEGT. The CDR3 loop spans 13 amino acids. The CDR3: CASSLRDIYEQYV. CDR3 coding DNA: TGTGCCAGCAGTCTGAGAGACATATACGAGCAGTACGTC.

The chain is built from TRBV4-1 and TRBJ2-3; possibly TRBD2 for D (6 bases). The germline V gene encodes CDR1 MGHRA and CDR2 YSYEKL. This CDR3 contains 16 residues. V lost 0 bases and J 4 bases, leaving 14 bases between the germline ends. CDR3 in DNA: TGCGCCAGCAGCCAAGATCATGGGGGGATAGCAGATACGCAGTATTTT. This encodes CASSQDHGGIADTQYF.

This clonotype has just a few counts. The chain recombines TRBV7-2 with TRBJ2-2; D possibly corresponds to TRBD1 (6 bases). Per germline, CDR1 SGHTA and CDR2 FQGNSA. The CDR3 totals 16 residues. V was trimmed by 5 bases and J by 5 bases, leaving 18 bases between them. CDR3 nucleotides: TGTGCCAGCAGCCCCTCGTCTGGGACAATAACCGGGGAGCTGTTTTTT. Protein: CASSPSSGTITGELFF.

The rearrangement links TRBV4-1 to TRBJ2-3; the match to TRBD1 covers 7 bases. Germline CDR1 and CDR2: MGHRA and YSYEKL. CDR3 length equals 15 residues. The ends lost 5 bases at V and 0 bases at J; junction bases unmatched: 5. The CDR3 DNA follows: TGCGCCAGCAGCATGTACAGGGGTAGCACAGATACGCAGTATTTT. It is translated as CASSMYRGSTDTQYF.

CDR3 sequence: CASSLWADTQYF. CDR3 coding DNA: TGTGCCAGCAGCTTATGGGCAGATACGCAGTATTTT. The J gene is TRBJ2-3, the V gene TRBV7-9, with no clear D. V lost 2 bases and J 4 bases, leaving 4 bases between the germline ends. CDR3 size: 12 residues. The germline CDR1 and CDR2 sequences are SEHNR and FQNEAQ (reference sequence). The variable domain in full, completed from reference TRBV7-9 and TRBJ2-3, reads DTGVSQNPRHKITKRGQNVTFRCDPISEHNRLYWYRQTLGQGPEFLTYFQNEAQLEKSRLLSDRFSAERPKGSFSTLEIQRTEQGDSAMYLCASSLWADTQYFGPGTRLTVL.

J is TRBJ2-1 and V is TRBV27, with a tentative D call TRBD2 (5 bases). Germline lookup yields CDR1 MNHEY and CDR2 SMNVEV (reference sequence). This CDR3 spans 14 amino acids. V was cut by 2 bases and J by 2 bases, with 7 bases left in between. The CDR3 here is CASSLRLPYNEQFF. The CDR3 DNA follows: TGTGCCAGCAGTTTAAGACTACCCTACAATGAGCAGTTCTTC.

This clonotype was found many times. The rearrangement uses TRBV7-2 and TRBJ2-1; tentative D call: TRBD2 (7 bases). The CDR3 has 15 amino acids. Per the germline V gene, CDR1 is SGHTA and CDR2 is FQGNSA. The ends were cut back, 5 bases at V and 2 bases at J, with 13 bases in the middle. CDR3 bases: TGTGCCAGCAGCCCCCGGGGGGCCCCCTACAATGAGCAGTTCTTC. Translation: CASSPRGAPYNEQFF. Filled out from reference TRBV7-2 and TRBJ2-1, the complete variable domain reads GAGVSQSPSNKVTEKGKDVELRCDPISGHTALYWYRQSLGQGLEFLIYFQGNSAPDKSGLPSDRFSAERTGGSVSTLTIQRTQQEDSAVYLCASSPRGAPYNEQFFGPGTRLTVL.

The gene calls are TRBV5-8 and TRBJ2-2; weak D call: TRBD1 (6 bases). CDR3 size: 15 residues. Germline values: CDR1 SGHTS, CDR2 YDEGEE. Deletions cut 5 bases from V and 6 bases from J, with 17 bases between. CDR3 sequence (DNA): TGTGCCAGCAGTTCTGGGGGCAGGGGCGCCGGGGAGCTGTTTTTT. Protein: CASSSGGRGAGELFF.

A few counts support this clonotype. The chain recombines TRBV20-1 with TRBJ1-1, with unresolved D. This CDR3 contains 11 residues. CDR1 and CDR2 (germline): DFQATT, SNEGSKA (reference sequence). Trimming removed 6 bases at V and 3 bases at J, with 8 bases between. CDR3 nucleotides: TGCAGTGCCCCAAGGGACACTGAAGCTTTCTTT. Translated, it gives CSAPRDTEAFF.

The CDR3 spells CASSGQGATDTQYF. CDR3 DNA sequence: TGTGCCAGCAGCGGACAGGGAGCCACAGATACGCAGTATTTT. The gene calls are TRBV12-3 or TRBV12-4 and TRBJ2-3, with 8 bases fitting TRBD1. After removal of 6 bases from V and 2 bases from J, the junction contained 4 bases not matched to a gene. The CDR3 is made up of 14 amino acids.